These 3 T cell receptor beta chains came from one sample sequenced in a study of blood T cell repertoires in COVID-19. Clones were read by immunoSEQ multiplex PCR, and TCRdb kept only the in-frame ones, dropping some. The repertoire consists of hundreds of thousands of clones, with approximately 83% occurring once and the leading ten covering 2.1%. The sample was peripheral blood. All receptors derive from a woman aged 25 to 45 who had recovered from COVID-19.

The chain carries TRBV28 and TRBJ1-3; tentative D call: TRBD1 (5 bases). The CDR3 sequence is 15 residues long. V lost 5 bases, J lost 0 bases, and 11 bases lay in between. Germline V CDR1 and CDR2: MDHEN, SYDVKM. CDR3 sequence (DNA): TGTGCCAGCAGTCAGGGTCGGCTCTCTGGAAACACCATATATTTT. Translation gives CASSQGRLSGNTIYF.

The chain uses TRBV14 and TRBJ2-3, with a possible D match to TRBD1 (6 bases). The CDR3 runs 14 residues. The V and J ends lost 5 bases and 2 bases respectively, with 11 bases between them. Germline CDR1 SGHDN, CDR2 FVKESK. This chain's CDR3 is CASSNRDYTDTQYF. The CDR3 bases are TGTGCCAGCAGCAACAGGGATTACACAGATACGCAGTATTTT.

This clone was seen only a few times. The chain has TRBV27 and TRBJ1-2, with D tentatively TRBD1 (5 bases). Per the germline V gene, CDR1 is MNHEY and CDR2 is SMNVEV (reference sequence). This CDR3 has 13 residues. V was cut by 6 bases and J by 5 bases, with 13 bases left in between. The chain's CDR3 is CASRGGTVYGYTF. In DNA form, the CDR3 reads TGTGCCAGCAGGGGCGGGACCGTATATGGCTACACCTTC.